This T cell receptor (beta chain) was documented in a study of T cells in Graves' hyperthyroidism and ophthalmopathy. Researchers amplified the TCR beta CDR3 regions from RNA transcripts. Using the HTBI primer set, a first-round RT-PCR was run on the TCR CDR3. TCRdb fed the multiplex PCR reads into MiXCR, producing one record per CDR3 protein. The sample shows hundreds of thousands of distinct CDR3 sequences, 35% to 40% of them seen only once. The germline gives CDR1 MDHEN, CDR2 SYDVKM. The CDR3 covers 19 residues. V was clipped by 3 bases and J by 0 bases, with 20 bases between them. Stable Graves' hyperthyroidism meant no ophthalmopathy progression within 18 months. The diagnoses drew upon clinical symptoms, serum thyroxine and TRAb, thyroid ultrasound and orbital computed tomography. Concerning this clonotype: Its antigen is unidentified.

General study results and limits: Model-based prediction identified ophthalmopathy a median about 6.8 months prior to its onset. Blood shared most expanded thyroid clonotypes above 0.001.

V and J are TRBV28 and TRBJ1-4; D is undetermined. The sequence came from a man in his late teens or twenties with Graves' hyperthyroidism. The sample taken for sequencing was blood. CDR3 nucleotide sequence: TGTGCCAGCAGTTTTACAGTGACGGACGATTCTGCAACTAATGAAAAACTGTTTTTT. This translates into CASSFTVTDDSATNEKLFF.